This passage covers 16 T cell receptor beta chains from one sample sequenced in a study of blood T cell repertoires in COVID-19. The data were produced by immunoSEQ multiplex PCR, yet TCRdb's version contains in-frame clones alone and is incomplete. The table has about 260,000 clones, approximately 88% seen once. The sample comprised peripheral blood. These receptors originate from a woman in her 70s with COVID-19, enrolled during active disease.

The genes are TRBV9 and TRBJ1-1, with D maybe TRBD1 (5 bases). The germline CDR1 and CDR2 sequences are SGDLS and YYNGEE. Trimming stripped 4 bases from V and 1 base from J, with 14 bases between. CDR3 size: 15 residues. The CDR3 coding sequence is TGTGCCAGCAGCACCCGGGGGAGTACGAACACTGAAGCTTTCTTT. Its protein is CASSTRGSTNTEAFF.

The V call is TRBV18, the J call TRBJ1-6; D gene ambiguous. The CDR3 has 15 residues. Germline assignment: CDR1 KGHSH and CDR2 LQKENI. The V and J ends lost 2 bases and 7 bases respectively, with 12 bases between them. In DNA form, the CDR3 reads TGTGCCAGCTCACCAGGGTATACAGCCAATTCACCCCTCCACTTT. This codes for CASSPGYTANSPLHF.

The chain has TRBV30 and TRBJ2-5; 8 bases line up with TRBD2. This CDR3 is built from 15 residues. Germline-derived CDR1 and CDR2 are GTSNPN and SVGIG (reference sequence). The junction had 11 bases not matched to a gene; V was cut back by 3 bases and J by 5 bases. CDR3 sequence: CAWSLTGRAGETQYF. DNA for the CDR3: TGTGCCTGGAGCTTAACCGGGAGGGCCGGGGAGACCCAGTACTTC.

The CDR3 DNA sequence: TGCGCCAGCAGCTTGAACCCGCGTACCCAAACTAATGAAAAACTGTTTTTT. This sequence encodes CASSLNPRTQTNEKLFF. This rearrangement joins TRBV5-1 to TRBJ1-4; D call uncertain. Trimming removed 1 base at V and 1 base at J, with 14 bases between. The CDR3 spans 17 residues. The germline V gene encodes CDR1 SGHRS and CDR2 YFSETQ.

The CDR3 sequence is CASSTGGRTDTQYF. CDR3 in DNA: TGTGCCAGTAGCACAGGGGGGCGTACAGATACGCAGTATTTT. The chain uses TRBV19 and TRBJ2-3; 8 bases are shared with TRBD1. Germline CDR1 and CDR2: LNHDA and SQIVND (reference sequence). CDR3 size: 14 residues. V shed 6 bases, J shed 3 bases, and the junction held 5 bases outside the gene matches.

V is TRBV6-5 and J is TRBJ1-2; D is undetermined. CDR1 is MNHEY, CDR2 SVGAGI, per germline. This CDR3 has 14 residues. V shed 5 bases and J shed 0 bases, with 10 bases lying between them. The CDR3 region has the DNA TGTGCCAGCAGTCCTACGACAACTAACTATGGCTACACCTTC. Its protein product is CASSPTTTNYGYTF.

V gene TRBV23-1 combines with J gene TRBJ1-1; D is unresolved. TRBV23-1 is designated an ORF whose function remains uncertain. Trimming pared 0 bases from V and 8 bases from J, leaving 7 bases between. This CDR3 has 12 amino acids. The CDR3 DNA reads as TGCGCCAGCAGTCAATCGGGGAGGGAAGCTTTCTTT. Amino acid sequence: CASSQSGREAFF.

The CDR3 protein is CASSLQGRWSSYNEQFF. The CDR3 region has the DNA TGCGCCAGCAGCTTGCAGGGGCGTTGGAGCTCCTACAATGAGCAGTTCTTC. The chain recombines TRBV5-1 with TRBJ2-1; the D gene is possibly TRBD1 (6 bases). Germline V gene data show CDR1 as SGHRS and CDR2 as YFSETQ. V was trimmed by 1 base and J by 0 bases, leaving 14 bases between them. The CDR3 loop spans 17 amino acids. Full variable domain (missing parts from reference TRBV5-1 and TRBJ2-1): KAGVTQTPRYLIKTRGQQVTLSCSPISGHRSVSWYQQTPGQGLQFLFEYFSETQRNKGNFPGRFSGRQFSNSRSEMNVSTLELGDSALYLCASSLQGRWSSYNEQFFGPGTRLTVL.

The chain uses TRBV28 and TRBJ2-7; D is perhaps TRBD2 (6 bases). With 7 bases removed from V and 0 bases from J, the gap between germline ends came to 10 bases. CDR1 is MDHEN, CDR2 SYDVKM, per germline. This CDR3 region has 13 residues. Here the CDR3 reads CASTGGSSYEQYF. Written as DNA, the CDR3 is TGTGCCAGCACCGGGGGTAGCTCCTACGAGCAGTACTTC. Complete variable domain (other parts from reference TRBV28 and TRBJ2-7): DVKVTQSSRYLVKRTGEKVFLECVQDMDHENMFWYRQDPGLGLRLIYFSYDVKMKEKGDIPEGYSVSREKKERFSLILESASTNQTSMYLCASTGGSSYEQYFGPGTRLTVT.

The chain combines TRBV29-1 with TRBJ1-5; D is perhaps TRBD1 (6 bases). V dropped 6 bases and J dropped 5 bases, with 11 bases sitting between them. This CDR3 is 12 amino acids long. The germline CDR1 and CDR2 sequences are SQVTM and ANQGSEA. DNA of the CDR3: TGCAGCGTCGGTGCAGGGGATCAGCCCCAGCATTTT. This codes for CSVGAGDQPQHF.

V is TRBV3-1 (or the pseudogene TRBV3-2) and J is TRBJ1-6; D not certain. The CDR3 sequence is 16 residues long. The V end lost 1 base, the J end lost 13 bases, and 20 bases lay between the germline ends. CDR1 is LGHDT, CDR2 YNNKEL, per germline (reference sequence). Here the CDR3 reads CASSQGISFGRTPLHF. The CDR3 nucleotides read TGTGCCAGCAGCCAAGGGATCTCATTTGGGCGGACTCCCCTCCACTTT.

The genes are TRBV3-1 (or the pseudogene TRBV3-2) and TRBJ1-6; D not certain. The V end lost 0 bases, the J end lost 10 bases, and 10 bases lay between the germline ends. Germline CDR1 reads LGHDT; CDR2 reads YNNKEL (reference sequence). This CDR3 has 14 amino acids. The CDR3 nucleotides are TGTGCCAGCAGCCAAGACGGGAGAGACTCACCCCTCCACTTT. Residues: CASSQDGRDSPLHF.

This chain connects TRBV5-4 to TRBJ1-1, with TRBD1 matching 7 bases. J was trimmed by 5 bases and V by 0 bases; bases with no gene match: 19. The CDR3 is 19 residues long. Germline V gives CDR1 SGHNT, CDR2 YYREEE (reference sequence). CDR3: CASSLGFSGRGGKETEAFF. CDR3 sequence (DNA): TGTGCCAGCAGCTTGGGCTTCTCGGGGAGAGGGGGCAAAGAGACTGAAGCTTTCTTT.

The V and J genes are TRBV27 and TRBJ2-7, with 8 bases aligning to TRBD1. Germline-derived CDR1 and CDR2 are MNHEY and SMNVEV (reference sequence). This CDR3 has 15 amino acids. V lost 5 bases, J lost 4 bases, and 10 bases stayed unmatched. The CDR3 DNA sequence: TGTGCCAGCAGTAAAAAGGACAGGGTAGGGTACGAGCAGTACTTC. It translates to CASSKKDRVGYEQYF.

This chain joins TRBV30 and TRBJ1-2, with TRBD1 identical over 7 bases. The CDR3 sequence is 14 residues long. With 2 bases clipped from V and 4 bases from J, the junction kept 7 bases outside the gene matches. Germline CDR1 and CDR2: GTSNPN and SVGIG (reference sequence). The CDR3 region is CAWSPTTGPYGYTF. The CDR3 nucleotides read TGTGCCTGGAGTCCGACGACAGGGCCCTATGGCTACACCTTC.

This clone was found once. The V gene is TRBV3-1 (or the pseudogene TRBV3-2), the J gene TRBJ2-2; unclear D gene. V lost 5 bases and J lost 7, with 11 bases in between. Germline CDR1 LGHDT, CDR2 YNNKEL (reference sequence). This CDR3 is 13 amino acids long. CDR3 bases: TGTGCCAGCAGCGAGGTGTTTGGCGGGGAGCTGTTTTTT. Its translation: CASSEVFGGELFF.